The entry below describes one T cell receptor beta chain. Antigen unknown. This sample is part of a study of cytomegalovirus exposure and HLA in healthy donors. CDR3 length: 14 residues. Per germline, CDR1 SGHTA and CDR2 FQGNSA. J gave up 13 bases and V 3 bases, and 9 bases lay outside the gene matches. The PCR made use of 60 Vbeta and 13 Jbeta primers. Measured with immunoSEQ multiplex PCR; TCRdb has only the in-frame clones, and not every one. The table lists 150,000 or so clones, approximately 83% of them singletons. Study-wide points: What a later analysis showed was that several of the most significant clusters appeared linked to common viral pathogens.

The receptor was isolated from a male donor in good health and CMV-seronegative. The rearrangement joins TRBV7-2 to TRBJ2-3; 11 positions agree with TRBD2. The sample was PBMCs. The CDR3 region has the DNA TGTGCCAGCAGCTTTTTACTAGCGGGAGAGAGGAAGTATTTT. This codes for CASSFLLAGERKYF.